This T cell receptor beta chain was identified in a study of T-cell memory formation after mild COVID-19. TCRdb itself ran the 5' RACE reads through MiXCR, one entry per CDR3 protein. The repertoire holds hundreds of thousands of distinct CDR3 sequences, with 20% to 30% as singletons. This clonotype was counted a few times. The TCR was taken from an adult woman who had mild COVID-19 (a few samples of this study predate the infection). Cell type and time point are not known. Sequencing input: PBMCs or a T cell subset sorted from them (not recorded which).

The CDR3 is CAISISPGLETDTQYF. The DNA of the CDR3 is TGTGCCATCAGTATCTCCCCCGGACTAGAGACAGATACGCAGTATTTT. The chain employs TRBV10-3 and TRBJ2-3, with 7 bases aligning to TRBD2. The CDR3 covers 16 residues. With 5 bases clipped from V and 3 bases from J, the junction kept 11 bases outside the gene matches. Germline V gene data show CDR1 as ENHRY and CDR2 as SYGVKD.